One and the same sample provided the 21 T cell receptor beta chains below, sequenced in a study of CD8+ T cells in alopecia areata. Reverse transcription of extracted RNA yielded cDNA, which provided the sequencing template. Measured with immunoSEQ multiplex PCR; TCRdb has only the in-frame clones, and not every one. The table lists 190,000 or so clones, roughly 64% of them singletons. Treatment denoted: oral pan-JAK inhibitor, 5-10 mg twice daily. Sequences were derived from CD8+ T cells sorted from blood, sampled at week 24, from a patient treated with tofacitinib. The receptors here all came from a human donor with alopecia areata.

This rearrangement joins TRBV2 to TRBJ1-6; TRBD1 agrees at 7 bases. Germline CDR1 is SNHLY and CDR2 is FYNNEI. This CDR3 has 13 residues. V gave up 8 bases and J gave up 9 bases; unmatched junction bases: 7. The CDR3 sequence: CASRDSGGSPLHF. In nucleotides, the CDR3 is TGTGCCAGCCGGGACTCAGGGGGTTCACCCCTCCACTTT.

The chain joins TRBV30 to TRBJ2-2; D gene unclear. CDR3 size: 12 residues. Trimming cost V 2 bases and J 5 bases, with 6 bases left between them. CDR1 GTSNPN and CDR2 SVGIG come from the germline V gene (reference sequence). Here the CDR3 reads CAWSSLTGELFF. In DNA, the CDR3 is TGTGCCTGGAGTTCCCTAACCGGGGAGCTGTTTTTT.

The rearrangement links TRBV30 to TRBJ2-3, with D tentatively TRBD1 or TRBD2 (6 bases each). CDR3 length equals 17 residues. V was trimmed by 2 bases and J by 4 bases, leaving 22 bases between them. CDR1 is GTSNPN, CDR2 SVGIG, per germline (reference sequence). The DNA for the CDR3 is TGTGCCTGGAGTCCGGGAGATGGAGGGGGGTTCGCAGATACGCAGTATTTT. The encoded protein is CAWSPGDGGGFADTQYF.

The chain joins TRBV2 to TRBJ2-1; D tentatively reads TRBD1 or TRBD2 (7 bases each). The V end was cut by 9 bases, the J end by 5 bases, with 17 bases between. CDR1 and CDR2 (germline): SNHLY, FYNNEI. The CDR3 is 14 residues long. The CDR3 here is CARDQGGPHNEQFF. CDR3 bases: TGTGCCAGGGATCAGGGGGGGCCTCACAATGAGCAGTTCTTC.

This clone was found a few times. The V call is TRBV29-1, the J call TRBJ2-1, with 10 bases identical to TRBD1. Germline-derived CDR1 and CDR2 are SQVTM and ANQGSEA. The CDR3 runs 14 residues. V shed 7 bases, J shed 7 bases, and the junction held 10 bases outside the gene matches. In DNA, the CDR3 is TGCAGCGGGGGGACAGGGGATGGGCGGAATGAGCAGTTCTTC. It is translated as CSGGTGDGRNEQFF.

V usage is TRBV13 and J usage is TRBJ1-6; a possible D gene is TRBD1 (5 bases). Germline CDR1 PRHDT, CDR2 FYEKMQ (reference sequence). V lost 6 bases, J lost 9 bases, and 18 bases lay in between. This CDR3 has 15 residues. The CDR3 DNA sequence: TGTGCCAGCAGTCTGGAGGGGTCCGGGGGTTCACCCCTCCACTTT. It yields the protein CASSLEGSGGSPLHF.

The chain couples TRBV5-1 to TRBJ1-4; no clear D. Germline values: CDR1 SGHRS, CDR2 YFSETQ. V was trimmed by 0 bases and J by 5 bases, leaving 14 bases between them. The length of the CDR3 is 16 residues. CDR3 sequence reads: CASSLALAGNNEKLFF. CDR3 bases: TGCGCCAGCAGCTTGGCCTTGGCGGGTAACAATGAAAAACTGTTTTTT.

This clone has a handful of counts. The rearrangement links TRBV4-1 to TRBJ2-1; D is ambiguous. The V gene's germline CDR1 is MGHRA and CDR2 YSYEKL. There are 12 residues in the CDR3. Trimming took off 0 bases at V and 6 bases at J, with 3 bases between the two ends. The CDR3 is CASSQDSNEQFF. The DNA for the CDR3 is TGCGCCAGCAGCCAAGATTCCAATGAGCAGTTCTTC.

This sequence joins TRBV29-1 and TRBJ2-3, with 7 nucleotides matching TRBD1. Per the germline V gene, CDR1 is SQVTM and CDR2 is ANQGSEA. V lost 6 bases and J lost 2; bases outside the gene matches: 14. CDR3 size: 16 residues. The CDR3 DNA follows: TGCAGCGTGCCCGTTAGGGGACAGTTGAACACAGATACGCAGTATTTT. Protein: CSVPVRGQLNTDTQYF.

This clone was seen a single time. This chain links TRBV4-2 with TRBJ1-6, with D tentatively TRBD1 (6 bases). V was pared by 5 bases and J by 7 bases, with 18 bases between. The CDR3 contains 16 residues. Per the germline V gene, CDR1 is LGHNA and CDR2 is YNFKEQ. As DNA, the CDR3 is TGTGCCAGCAGCGCTGCAGGACAGCAGAACAATTCACCCCTCCACTTT. Protein product: CASSAAGQQNNSPLHF.

This clone has only a few counts. The chain joins TRBV7-9 to TRBJ2-1, with D possibly TRBD1 on 6 matching bases. V lost 6 bases to trimming and J lost 10 bases, with 10 bases between them. The germline CDR1 and CDR2 sequences are SEHNR and FQNEAQ (reference sequence). CDR3 length: 11 amino acids. CDR3 region: CASSSGVEQFF. The DNA of the CDR3 is TGTGCCAGCAGTTCAGGGGTGGAGCAGTTCTTC.

V usage is TRBV15 and J usage is TRBJ2-2, with 8 bases lining up with TRBD1. V was clipped by 5 bases and J by 6 bases; unmatched bases: 8. From germline, CDR1 is LNHNV and CDR2 YYDKDF (reference sequence). The CDR3 is 15 amino acids. The chain's CDR3 is CATSETGVIAGELFF. The CDR3 nucleotides are TGTGCCACCAGCGAGACAGGGGTCATCGCCGGGGAGCTGTTTTTT.

This chain links TRBV5-6 with TRBJ1-1; D is undetermined. Per germline, CDR1 SGHDT and CDR2 YYEEEE. V was trimmed by 0 bases and J by 8 bases, leaving 5 bases between them. The CDR3 length is 11 residues. This chain's CDR3 is CASSLVREAFF. In DNA form, the CDR3 reads TGTGCCAGCAGCTTGGTTAGGGAAGCTTTCTTT.

The chain employs TRBV12-5 and TRBJ2-2; no definite D call. CDR1 LGHNT and CDR2 FRNRAP come from the germline V gene. The germline V and J ends were trimmed by 3 bases and 5 bases, with 4 bases remaining between them. The CDR3 extends over 12 amino acids. CDR3 loop: CASGLSTGELFF. The DNA of the CDR3 is TGTGCTAGTGGTTTATCTACCGGGGAGCTGTTTTTT.

The CDR3 sequence: CASSDSGGGYTF. The CDR3 region has the DNA TGCGCCAGCAGCGACTCAGGGGGTGGCTACACCTTC. The V and J genes are TRBV5-1 and TRBJ1-2; 7 bases line up with TRBD1. J was trimmed by 7 bases and V by 4 bases; bases with no gene match: 4. There are 12 residues in the CDR3. CDR1 is SGHRS and CDR2 is YFSETQ in the germline V gene.

Worth noting for this clone: The CDR3 does not close with the conserved phenylalanine or tryptophan, likely indicating a read error. The DNA is left out, because the CDR3 cannot be placed on it with certainty; the CDR3 is given as TCRdb lists it. The V and J genes are TRBV5-4 and TRBJ2-7. Germline V CDR1 and CDR2: SGHNT, YYREEE (reference sequence). The CDR3 is 13 residues long, counting both termini. The CDR3 reads CASSFLGRGLASI.

The chain joins TRBV4-1 to TRBJ2-2; D unresolved. V lost 4 bases, J lost 3 bases, and 15 bases lay in between. The CDR3 totals 16 residues. Germline V gene sequence: CDR1 MGHRA, CDR2 YSYEKL. CDR3 nucleotides: TGCGCCAGCAGCCGCGTCCGCAGTCCCTACACCGGGGAGCTGTTTTTT. Translated, it gives CASSRVRSPYTGELFF.

V usage is TRBV2 and J usage is TRBJ2-3; D not resolved. Germline CDR1 is SNHLY and CDR2 is FYNNEI. The ends were cut back, 7 bases at V and 4 bases at J, with 15 bases in the middle. The CDR3 has 14 residues. This chain's CDR3 is CASKGVVGADTQYF. In DNA form, the CDR3 reads TGTGCCAGCAAGGGTGTAGTTGGCGCAGATACGCAGTATTTT.

This chain uses TRBV6-5 with TRBJ2-1; possible D gene TRBD1, 5 bases. CDR1 and CDR2 from the germline V gene are MNHEY and SVGAGI. The CDR3 is 13 amino acids. The V end was cut by 5 bases, the J end by 6 bases, with 11 bases between. In DNA form, the CDR3 reads TGTGCCAGCAGTAGACAGTACCTCAATGAGCAGTTCTTC. This codes for CASSRQYLNEQFF.

This clone was seen a single time. The chain carries TRBV5-4 and TRBJ2-2, with 8 bases fitting TRBD1. The CDR3 runs 15 residues. The germline V gene has CDR1 SGHNT and CDR2 YYREEE (reference sequence). V lost 3 bases to trimming and J lost 4 bases; unmatched junction nucleotides: 5. CDR3 sequence: CASSSGQGSTGELFF. CDR3 bases: TGTGCCAGCAGCTCTGGACAGGGTAGCACCGGGGAGCTGTTTTTT.

This clone was detected once. It is unclear where the CDR3 begins or ends on the DNA, so no DNA is shown, and the CDR3 is as TCRdb lists it. The chain recombines TRBV2 with TRBJ1-2; TRBD1, the table's D call, was not compared with the DNA. The germline CDR1 and CDR2 sequences are SNHLY and FYNNEI. Counting both end residues, the CDR3 totals 14 amino acids. The CDR3 here is CASSTSTDNYGYTF.